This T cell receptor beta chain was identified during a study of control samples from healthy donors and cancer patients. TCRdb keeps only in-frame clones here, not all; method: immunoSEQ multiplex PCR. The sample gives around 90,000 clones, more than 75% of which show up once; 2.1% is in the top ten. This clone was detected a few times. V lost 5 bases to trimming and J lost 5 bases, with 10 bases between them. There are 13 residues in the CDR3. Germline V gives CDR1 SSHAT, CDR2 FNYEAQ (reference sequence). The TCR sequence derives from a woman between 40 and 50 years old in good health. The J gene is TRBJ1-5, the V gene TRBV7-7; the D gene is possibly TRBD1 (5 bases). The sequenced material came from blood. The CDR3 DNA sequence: TGTGCCAGCAGCAGCGGCAGGGATCAGCCCCAGCATTTT. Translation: CASSSGRDQPQHF.